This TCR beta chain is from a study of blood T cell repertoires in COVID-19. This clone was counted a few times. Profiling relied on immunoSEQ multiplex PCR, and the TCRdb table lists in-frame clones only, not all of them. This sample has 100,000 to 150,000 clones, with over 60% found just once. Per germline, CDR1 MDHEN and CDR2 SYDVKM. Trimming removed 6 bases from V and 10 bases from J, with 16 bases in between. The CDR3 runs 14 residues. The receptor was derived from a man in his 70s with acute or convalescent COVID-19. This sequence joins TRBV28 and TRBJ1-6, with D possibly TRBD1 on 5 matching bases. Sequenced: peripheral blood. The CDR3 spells CASSRPGTWSPLHF. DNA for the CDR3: TGTGCCAGCAGCCGTCCCGGGACTTGGTCACCCCTCCACTTT.